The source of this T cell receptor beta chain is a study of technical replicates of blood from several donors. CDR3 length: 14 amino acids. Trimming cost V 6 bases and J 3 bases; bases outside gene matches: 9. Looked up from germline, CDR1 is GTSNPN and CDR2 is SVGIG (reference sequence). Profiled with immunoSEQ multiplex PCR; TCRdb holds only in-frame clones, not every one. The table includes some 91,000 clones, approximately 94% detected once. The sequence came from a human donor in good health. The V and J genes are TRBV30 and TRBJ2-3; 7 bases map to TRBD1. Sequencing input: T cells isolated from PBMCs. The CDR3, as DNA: TGTGCCTGCACGACAGGGATATTTACAGATACGCAGTATTTT. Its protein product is CACTTGIFTDTQYF. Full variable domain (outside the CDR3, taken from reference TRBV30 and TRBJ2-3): SQTIHQWPATLVQPVGSPLSLECTVEGTSNPNLYWYRQAAGRGLQLLFYSVGIGQISSEVPQNLSASRPQDRQFILSSKKLLLSDSGFYLCACTTGIFTDTQYFGPGTRLTVL.